Presented here are 27 T cell receptor beta chains from one specimen sequenced in a study of radiation and T cells in renal cell carcinoma. Treatment here: 15 Gy SBRT to primary tumor, nephrectomy 4 weeks later. The table came from immunoSEQ multiplex PCR; TCRdb's copy has only in-frame clones and leaves some out. This sample has about 9,300 clones; roughly 60% occur once, and the top ten carry around 15%. Sequencing used tumor tissue, obtained from a patient whose treatment included radiotherapy and nephrectomy. The receptors come from a woman aged 45-60 years with renal cell carcinoma.

The V and J genes are TRBV21-1 and TRBJ1-5; TRBD1, the D gene given by the table, was not confirmed from the DNA. TRBV21-1 is listed as a pseudogene. This CDR3 spans 15 amino acids. The CDR3 loop is CASSKGQGYNQPQHF. As DNA, the CDR3 is TGTGCCAGCAGCAAAGGGCAGGGATACAATCAGCCCCAGCATTTT.

CDR3 coding DNA: TGCGCCAGCAGTAGCGGGGCCACCCGGGAGACCCAGTACTTC. As protein: CASSSGATRETQYF. V is TRBV10-1 and J is TRBJ2-5, with 7 nucleotides matching TRBD2. Germline V gene lookup returns CDR1 WNHNN and CDR2 SYGVQD (reference sequence). The length of the CDR3 is 14 residues. V dropped 5 bases and J dropped 5; count of bases not matched to a gene: 8.

In its sample, this clone was seen a few times. The gene calls are TRBV10-3 and TRBJ2-2; weak D call: TRBD2 (5 bases). Trimming left V 10 bases short and J 5 bases short, with 20 bases between. Germline V gives CDR1 ENHRY, CDR2 SYGVKD. CDR3 size: 15 residues. The CDR3 bases are TGTGCCAGCAGGTTTGAGGGATCCTGGACCGGGGAGCTGTTTTTT. Its protein product is CASRFEGSWTGELFF.

The J gene is TRBJ2-1, the V gene TRBV29-1; possibly TRBD1 for D (6 bases). The CDR3 is 14 residues long. Trimming cost V 0 bases and J 7 bases, with 13 bases left between them. Germline loops: CDR1 SQVTM, CDR2 ANQGSEA. This CDR3 is CSVEDLWGRNEQFF. DNA for the CDR3: TGCAGCGTTGAAGATCTATGGGGGCGAAATGAGCAGTTCTTC.

The chain uses TRBV5-4 and TRBJ1-2; 7 positions agree with TRBD1. Germline loops: CDR1 SGHNT, CDR2 YYREEE (reference sequence). This CDR3 has 13 residues. V gave up 3 bases and J gave up 4 bases; unmatched junction bases: 3. CDR3 bases: TGTGCCAGCAGCTGGGACAGTCTCTATGGCTACACCTTC. Translating gives CASSWDSLYGYTF.

This clone was seen just once. The chain employs TRBV5-4 and TRBJ1-1, with D tentatively TRBD1 (5 bases). V was pared by 4 bases and J by 0 bases, with 7 bases between. Germline CDR1 reads SGHNT; CDR2 reads YYREEE (reference sequence). This CDR3 is 13 amino acids long. For the CDR3, the DNA is TGTGCCAGCAGCGAGGACATGAACACTGAAGCTTTCTTT. Translation: CASSEDMNTEAFF.

This clone was detected a few times. The chain joins TRBV19 to TRBJ1-3; D might be TRBD1 (6 bases). The CDR3 extends over 13 amino acids. The V end lost 7 bases, the J end lost 4 bases, and 11 bases lay between the germline ends. Germline CDR1 reads LNHDA; CDR2 reads SQIVND (reference sequence). CDR3 in amino acids: CASIWGPGNTIYF. CDR3 DNA sequence: TGTGCCAGTATATGGGGGCCCGGAAACACCATATATTTT.

This clone came up a few times. The rearrangement links TRBV28 to TRBJ1-4; a possible D gene is TRBD1 (5 bases). With 5 bases removed from V and 2 bases from J, the gap between germline ends came to 15 bases. The germline CDR1 and CDR2 sequences are MDHEN and SYDVKM. The CDR3 length is 16 residues. CDR3 sequence (DNA): TGTGCCAGCAGTCAGGACCTCGGGGCTACTAATGAAAAACTGTTTTTT. This encodes CASSQDLGATNEKLFF.

The chain joins TRBV9 to TRBJ1-5, with D possibly being TRBD1 (6 bases). The CDR3 contains 16 residues. Trimming shortened V by 2 bases and J by 0 bases, and 12 bases separated the two germline ends. The germline gives CDR1 SGDLS, CDR2 YYNGEE. The CDR3 sequence is CASSVGAGPSNQPQHF. In DNA form, the CDR3 reads TGTGCCAGCAGCGTGGGGGCCGGACCTAGCAATCAGCCCCAGCATTTT.

This chain connects TRBV7-9 to TRBJ2-7; tentative D call: TRBD1 (5 bases). The CDR3 length is 13 residues. The V end lost 2 bases, the J end lost 6 bases, and 11 bases lay between the germline ends. Germline assignment: CDR1 SEHNR and CDR2 FQNEAQ (reference sequence). This CDR3 reads CASSLRGSGEQYF. Written as DNA, the CDR3 is TGTGCCAGCAGCTTAAGGGGATCGGGCGAGCAGTACTTC.

The chain couples TRBV10-2 to TRBJ2-5; 12 bases agree with TRBD2. Germline assignment: CDR1 WSHSY and CDR2 SAAADI. V shed 3 bases and J 5 bases; nucleotides not matched to a gene: 16. The CDR3 is made up of 19 amino acids. The DNA for the CDR3 is TGCGCCAGCAGTGAACCGGGACTAGCGGGTCCCCGGCCGGGGGAGACCCAGTACTTC. As protein: CASSEPGLAGPRPGETQYF.

A word on this clone: The junction departs from the called germline gene at one end, perhaps through a read error. The rearrangement links TRBV5-3 to TRBJ1-2; no clear D. TRBV5-3 is labeled an ORF, and its function is uncertain. The CDR3 consists of 12 residues. This chain's CDR3 is CASSLKGYGYTF. The CDR3 nucleotides are TGTGCCAGCAGCTTGAAAGGGTATGGCTACACCTTC.

The rearrangement joins TRBV7-2 to TRBJ1-2; D might be TRBD1 (6 bases). The V gene lost 8 bases and the J gene lost 4 bases, with 17 bases spanning the gap. Germline V lookup: CDR1 SGHTA, CDR2 FQGNSA. The CDR3 consists of 14 residues. The CDR3 bases are TGTGCCAGCGAATCCGACAGGACATCCTATGGCTACACCTTC. Translating it yields CASESDRTSYGYTF.

The chain combines TRBV21-1 with TRBJ2-7. TRBV21-1 is designated a pseudogene. CDR3 size: 15 residues. The CDR3 here is CASSKKVRKAHEQYF. CDR3 in DNA: TGTGCCAGCAGCAAGAAGGTAAGGAAGGCGCACGAGCAGTACTTC.

This sequence joins TRBV30 and TRBJ2-7; 10 bases are shared with TRBD2. Germline lookup yields CDR1 GTSNPN and CDR2 SVGIG (reference sequence). V was pared by 4 bases and J by 1 base, with 10 bases of the junction left unmatched. The CDR3 runs to 16 residues. The CDR3 DNA reads as TGTGCCTGGAAGGTCCCGGGACTAGCGAAGTCCTACGAGCAGTACTTC. Translating it yields CAWKVPGLAKSYEQYF.

This chain uses TRBV5-1 with TRBJ1-4, with 8 bases matching TRBD1. The CDR3 runs to 14 residues. Germline-derived CDR1 and CDR2 are SGHRS and YFSETQ. V lost 4 bases, J lost 3 bases, and 2 bases stayed unmatched. CDR3 in DNA: TGCGCCAGCAGCAGGGACAGGCCTAATGAAAAACTGTTTTTT. This encodes CASSRDRPNEKLFF.

The V and J genes are TRBV9 and TRBJ2-1, with a possible D match to TRBD1 (5 bases). This CDR3 spans 13 amino acids. From germline, CDR1 is SGDLS and CDR2 YYNGEE. The germline V and J ends were trimmed by 4 bases and 7 bases, with 12 bases remaining between them. The CDR3 coding sequence is TGTGCCAGCAGCCCCCAGGGTTCGAATGAGCAGTTCTTC. Translated, it gives CASSPQGSNEQFF.

The chain couples TRBV4-3 to TRBJ2-7, with D tentatively TRBD1 (6 bases). The CDR3 has 16 residues. Germline-derived CDR1 and CDR2 are LGHNA and YSLEER. Trimming stripped 0 bases from V and 3 bases from J, with 15 bases between. The CDR3 bases are TGCGCCAGCAGCCAAGATCTTCCAGGGGCAAGCTACGAGCAGTACTTC. Its protein is CASSQDLPGASYEQYF.

The chain couples TRBV5-4 to TRBJ1-1; TRBD1 aligns across 9 bases. The J segment lost 4 bases and the V segment lost 4 bases, leaving 11 bases of the junction unmatched. Germline V lookup: CDR1 SGHNT, CDR2 YYREEE (reference sequence). CDR3 size: 16 residues. CDR3 nucleotide sequence: TGTGCCAGCAGCCTACGGACAGGGGTTCTGCTCACTGAAGCTTTCTTT. It specifies CASSLRTGVLLTEAFF.

In this sample, this clone is medium-sized. The chain is built from TRBV28 and TRBJ1-2; no reliable D call. This CDR3 contains 12 residues. Germline CDR1 and CDR2: MDHEN and SYDVKM. V lost 4 bases to trimming and J lost 5 bases, with 8 bases between them. The CDR3: CASSSQTYGYTF. CDR3 bases: TGTGCCAGCAGTTCTCAGACATATGGCTACACCTTC.

J is TRBJ1-6 and V is TRBV7-9; 7 nucleotides match TRBD1. Germline loops: CDR1 SEHNR, CDR2 FQNEAQ (reference sequence). CDR3 length: 14 residues. The trim removed 4 bases at V and 7 bases at J, leaving 4 bases unmatched. CDR3 in DNA: TGTGCCAGCAGCTCACAGGGGCAAAATTCACCCCTCCACTTT. It translates to CASSSQGQNSPLHF.

The rearrangement joins TRBV7-2 to TRBJ1-1; no clear D. The CDR3 consists of 13 residues. CDR1 and CDR2 from the germline V gene are SGHTA and FQGNSA. V dropped 2 bases and J dropped 6 bases, with 10 bases sitting between them. The CDR3 coding sequence is TGTGCCAGCAGCTTAATATCCCAGTCTGAAGCTTTCTTT. Residues: CASSLISQSEAFF.

This clone has only a few counts. The chain employs TRBV30 and TRBJ1-1; TRBD1 agrees at 7 bases. Trimming removed 0 bases from V and 3 bases from J; junction bases left unmatched: 7. Germline V gene sequence: CDR1 GTSNPN, CDR2 SVGIG (reference sequence). The CDR3 contains 15 residues. The CDR3 region is CAWSVRTGYYTEAFF. DNA for the CDR3: TGTGCCTGGAGTGTTAGGACAGGATACTACACTGAAGCTTTCTTT.

The chain has TRBV7-9 and TRBJ1-1, with TRBD1 identical over 11 bases. V trimming: 5 bases; J trimming: 11 bases; junction bases outside the gene matches: 13. Germline V lookup: CDR1 SEHNR, CDR2 FQNEAQ (reference sequence). This CDR3 comprises 15 residues. The CDR3 coding sequence is TGTGCCAGCAGCGAAGAGCGGGACAGGGGGTATAGGGCTTTCTTT. Translating gives CASSEERDRGYRAFF.

The J gene is TRBJ2-1, the V gene TRBV6-5; TRBD1 matches at 8 bases. V was pared by 6 bases and J by 3 bases, with 7 bases of the junction left unmatched. The CDR3 length is 15 residues. The germline V gene encodes CDR1 MNHEY and CDR2 SVGAGI. CDR3 loop: CASSYETGDYNEQFF. The DNA of the CDR3 is TGTGCCAGCAGCTATGAGACAGGGGACTACAATGAGCAGTTCTTC.

The chain couples TRBV2 to TRBJ2-1; D not resolved. Per germline, CDR1 SNHLY and CDR2 FYNNEI. With 6 bases removed from V and 9 bases from J, the gap between germline ends came to 15 bases. There are 13 residues in the CDR3. The CDR3: CASSRTPSSEQFF. CDR3 bases: TGTGCCAGCAGCCGCACTCCGTCCAGTGAGCAGTTCTTC.

The J gene is TRBJ1-1, the V gene TRBV19, with TRBD1 matching 7 bases. CDR1 and CDR2 (germline): LNHDA, SQIVND (reference sequence). Trimming took 5 bases from V and 2 from J; bases not matched to a gene: 8. The CDR3 is 15 residues long. In nucleotides, the CDR3 is TGTGCCAGTAGTGATAACAGGGGATTCAACACTGAAGCTTTCTTT. It encodes CASSDNRGFNTEAFF.